This T cell receptor (beta chain) was recovered during a study of blood T cell repertoires in COVID-19 (TCRdb year 2020). Concerning the study at large: Samples from collaborators originated in the United States, Italy and Spain and spanned both the acute and convalescent phases of COVID-19. Subjects who had been exposed to COVID-19, were actively infected with it, or had recovered from it provided the deeply sampled blood TCRbeta repertoires that made up the dataset. The sample metadata nearly always contained a de-identified subject ID, COVID-19 status, age in years and sex. The repertoires were released in a freely available public database intended as a resource for research on the immune response to SARS-CoV-2. Where HLA class I and class II types were available, the types were taken from metadata supplied by the sample provider, not from assay-based typing. Samples came from the ongoing ImmuneRACE study (first 160 participants) plus 1,254 subjects from 6 global collaborators. The prospective study material was composed of cDNA or gDNA derived from T cells, B-cell-depleted T cells, or PBMCs.

General conclusions and limits of the study: Clinical and demographic metadata were provided uncurated, with the amount varying by source and participant.

Enrolling through a virtual design, the prospective study's participants ranged in age from roughly 18 to 95 years and lived across 24 United States geographic areas. Cohort assignment in the prospective study relied on participant-reported clinical history from a screening survey and a study questionnaire. ImmuneRACE Cohort 3 recovered participants were defined by two consecutive negative NP/OP PCR tests, healthcare professional clearance, or symptom resolution. In the prospective study, whole blood, serum and a nasopharyngeal or oropharyngeal swab were collected from each participant by mobile phlebotomists. Additional blood draws and questionnaires over an approximately two-month period could optionally be provided by prospective study participants. Before DNA extraction, prospective study blood samples were shipped either frozen or at room temperature. TCRbeta CDR3 regions were amplified from genomic DNA using the immunoSEQ Assay, a bias-controlled multiplex PCR. Turning to the authors' computational methods: Nucleated cell counts per sample were estimated from amplification of reference gene primers within the assay. To quantify the absolute abundance of each unique TCRbeta CDR3 rearrangement, sequence reads were collapsed and filtered. For each sample, productive Simpson clonality was calculated as the square root of Simpson's diversity index across productive rearrangements. Here the immuneACCESS table is served through TCRdb, limited to in-frame sequences with V and J called. Missing clones are a known gap in these copies; in checked studies unresolved V genes cover under half, and the rest lacks a known reason. V and J calls and clone size are those listed in that table; D and trimming were worked out from the DNA. For this sample there are about 190,000 clones; approximately 84% appear just once. 3.2% of the sample belongs to the ten largest clones.

A remark on this clone: It has no known antigen specificity. Base qualities are not recorded, but no much larger clone differs from it by a single base.

V drops 0 bases and J drops 6 bases, leaving 11 bases in between. From a lookup of the germline V gene, CDR1 and CDR2 are KGHSH and LQKENI. The CDR3 starts with the cysteine, ends with the phenylalanine, and has 14 residues. The DNA shown is the 42-base CDR3, in frame from base 1. This clonotype was obtained from a woman aged 25 to 39 who had recovered from COVID-19. Recombination linked TRBV18 to TRBJ1-2, and the D gene may be TRBD1, 6 bases matching. Material for sequencing was PBMCs or T cells enriched from blood (not recorded which). CDR3 reads: CASSPPVGGHGYTF. The DNA sequence follows: TGTGCCAGCTCACCACCTGTTGGGGGCCATGGCTACACCTTC.